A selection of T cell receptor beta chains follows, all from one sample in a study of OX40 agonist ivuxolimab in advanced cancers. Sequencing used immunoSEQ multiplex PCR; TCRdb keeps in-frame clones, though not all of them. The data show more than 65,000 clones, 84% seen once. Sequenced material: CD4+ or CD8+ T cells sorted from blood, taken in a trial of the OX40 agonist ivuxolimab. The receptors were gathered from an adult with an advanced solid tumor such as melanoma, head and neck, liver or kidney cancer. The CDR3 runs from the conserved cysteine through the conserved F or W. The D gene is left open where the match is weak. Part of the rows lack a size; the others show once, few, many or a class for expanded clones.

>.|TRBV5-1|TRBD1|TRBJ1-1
TGCGCCAGCAGCGTAGTCAGGGGGACAAGGACTGAAGCTTTCTTT
CASSVVRGTRTEAFF
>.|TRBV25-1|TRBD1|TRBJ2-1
TGTGCCAGCAGTGACGACAGGGGGCCTCTTCTAGAGCAGTTCTTC
CASSDDRGPLLEQFF
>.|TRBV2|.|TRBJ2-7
TGTGCCAGCAGGGAAACCTACGAGCAGTACTTC
CASRETYEQYF
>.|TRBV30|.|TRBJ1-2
TGTGCCTGGACGCCCGATCTCGCCTATGGCTACACCTTC
CAWTPDLAYGYTF
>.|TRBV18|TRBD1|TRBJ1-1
TGTGCCAGCTCTGATGACAGGGCTGTTGAAGCTTTCTTT
CASSDDRAVEAFF
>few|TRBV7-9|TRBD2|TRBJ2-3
TGTGCCAGCAGCTTAGCTTCTAGCGGGGATACGCAGTATTTT
CASSLASSGDTQYF
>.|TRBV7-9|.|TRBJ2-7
TGTGCCAGCAGCACTGGGACCAGCTCCTACGAGCAGTACTTC
CASSTGTSSYEQYF
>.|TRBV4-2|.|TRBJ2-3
TGTGCCAGCAGCCAAAAACCCCACGCATCGGATACGCAGTATTTT
CASSQKPHASDTQYF
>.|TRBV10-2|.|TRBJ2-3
TGCGCCAGCAGTGAATGGACAGATACGCAGTATTTT
CASSEWTDTQYF
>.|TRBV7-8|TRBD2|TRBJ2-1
TGTGCCAGCAGCACCCCCGAGCGGGAGGGCCAGTACAATGAGCAGTTCTTC
CASSTPEREGQYNEQFF
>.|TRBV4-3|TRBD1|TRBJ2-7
TGCGCCAGCAGCCCGGGACAGGGGGAGCAGTACTTC
CASSPGQGEQYF
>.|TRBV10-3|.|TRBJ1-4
TGTGCCATCAGTGAGTCAAGGGTCGTCAGGGTCAATGAAAAACTGTTTTTT
CAISESRVVRVNEKLFF
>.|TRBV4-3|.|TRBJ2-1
TGCGCCAGCAGCCAAGATAGGTCTCAGGGGCCCTACAATGAGCAGTTCTTC
CASSQDRSQGPYNEQFF
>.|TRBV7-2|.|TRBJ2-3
TGTGCCAGCAGCTTAAGGCGGGACCTTCACACAGATACGCAGTATTTT
CASSLRRDLHTDTQYF
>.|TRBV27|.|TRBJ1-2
TGTGCCAGCAGTTTAAGGGGGGACGGCTACACCTTC
CASSLRGDGYTF
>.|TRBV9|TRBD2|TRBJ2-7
TGTGCCAGCAGCGTAGGAACCGGGGGGTCGGGTGGGGAGCAGTACTTC
CASSVGTGGSGGEQYF
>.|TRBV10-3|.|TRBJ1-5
TGTGCCATCAGTGAGGGGGAAGGTCAGCCCCAGCATTTT
CAISEGEGQPQHF
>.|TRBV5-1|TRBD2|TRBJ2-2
TGCGCCAGCTCATCACAGGGTCGGACTAGCGGGAGGTCACACACCGGGGAGCTGTTTTTT
CASSSQGRTSGRSHTGELFF
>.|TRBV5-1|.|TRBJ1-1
TGCGCCAGCAGCTCTACAGCTGGGGCCATAACTTTCTTT
CASSSTAGAITFF
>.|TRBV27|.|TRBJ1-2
TGTGCCAGCAGTTTTGGGGCACCCTATGGCTACACCTTC
CASSFGAPYGYTF
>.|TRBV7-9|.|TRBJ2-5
TGTGCCAGCAGCTTAATGGGCGGCCAAGAGACCCAGTACTTC
CASSLMGGQETQYF
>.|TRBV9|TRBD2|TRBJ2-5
TGTGCCAGCAGCGCCAGGCGGAGAGCTAGCGGTAACCAAGAGACCCAGTACTTC
CASSARRRASGNQETQYF
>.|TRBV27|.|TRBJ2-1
TGTGCCAGCAGTTTAACTACCTACAATGAGCAGTTCTTC
CASSLTTYNEQFF
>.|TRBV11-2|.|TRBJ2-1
TGTGCCAGCAGCTTAGGCGCCCCATACTACAATGAGCAGTTCTTC
CASSLGAPYYNEQFF
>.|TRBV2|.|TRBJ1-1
TGTGCCAGCACCCAAGGGACTGCGTACACTGAAGCTTTCTTT
CASTQGTAYTEAFF
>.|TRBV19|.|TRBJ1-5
TGTGCCACCCACCCCCGAGGCAGGGACAATCAGCCCCAGCATTTT
CATHPRGRDNQPQHF
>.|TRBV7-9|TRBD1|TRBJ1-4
TGTGCCAGCAGCAGAGGGACAGGGCACGAAAAACTGTTTTTT
CASSRGTGHEKLFF
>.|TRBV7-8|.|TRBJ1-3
TGTGCCAGCAGCTTATCACAGGGCTGGAGTGGAAACACCATATATTTT
CASSLSQGWSGNTIYF
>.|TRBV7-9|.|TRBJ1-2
TGTGCCAGCAGCTCCCCGTGGTGGGGCTATGGCTACACCTTC
CASSSPWWGYGYTF
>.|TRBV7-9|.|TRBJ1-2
TGTGCCAGCAGCTTGGGATATTCTAACTATGGCTACACCTTC
CASSLGYSNYGYTF
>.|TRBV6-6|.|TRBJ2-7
TGTGCCAGCACCTATGGACAGTCCTACGAGCAGTACTTC
CASTYGQSYEQYF
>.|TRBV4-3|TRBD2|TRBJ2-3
TGCGCCAGCAGCCAAGAATTCAGCGGGGGAACAGATACGCAGTATTTT
CASSQEFSGGTDTQYF
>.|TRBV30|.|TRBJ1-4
TGTGCCTGGAGTTCCCGCGGTGAAGGAGGAGAAAAACTGTTTTTT
CAWSSRGEGGEKLFF
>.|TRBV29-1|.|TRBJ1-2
TGCAGCGCCTCCGGGACGTGGGGCTATGGCTACACCTTC
CSASGTWGYGYTF
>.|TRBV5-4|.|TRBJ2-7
TGTGCCAGCAGCTTGTTTAACGCGGGGACCTACGAGCAGTACTTC
CASSLFNAGTYEQYF
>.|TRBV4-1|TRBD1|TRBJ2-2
TGCGCCAGCAGCCCCGGACAGGGGGCGTTCGGGGAGCTGTTTTTT
CASSPGQGAFGELFF
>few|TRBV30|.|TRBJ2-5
TGTGCCTGGAGGAGGGGGAAGACCCAGTACTTC
CAWRRGKTQYF